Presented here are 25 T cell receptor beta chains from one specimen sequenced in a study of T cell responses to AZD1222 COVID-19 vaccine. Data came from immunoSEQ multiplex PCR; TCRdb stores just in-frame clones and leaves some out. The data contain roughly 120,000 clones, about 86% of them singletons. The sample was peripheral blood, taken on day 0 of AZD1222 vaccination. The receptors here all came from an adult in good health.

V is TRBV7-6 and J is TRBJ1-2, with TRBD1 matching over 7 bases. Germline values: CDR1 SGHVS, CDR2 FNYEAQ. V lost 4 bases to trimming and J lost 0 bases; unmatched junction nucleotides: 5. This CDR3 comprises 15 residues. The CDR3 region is CASSSRQGTNYGYTF. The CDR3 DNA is TGTGCCAGCAGCTCTCGACAGGGCACTAACTATGGCTACACCTTC.

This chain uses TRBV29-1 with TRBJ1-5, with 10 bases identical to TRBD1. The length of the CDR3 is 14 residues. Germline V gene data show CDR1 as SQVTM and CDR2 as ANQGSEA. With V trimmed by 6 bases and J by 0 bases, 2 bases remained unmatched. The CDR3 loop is CSVGDRGSNQPQHF. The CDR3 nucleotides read TGCAGCGTGGGGGACAGGGGTAGCAATCAGCCCCAGCATTTT. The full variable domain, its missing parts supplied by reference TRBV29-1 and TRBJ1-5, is SAVISQKPSRDICQRGTSLTIQCQVDSQVTMMFWYRQQPGQSLTLIATANQGSEATYESGFVIDKFPISRPNLTFSTLTVSNMSPEDSSIYLCSVGDRGSNQPQHFGDGTRLSIL.

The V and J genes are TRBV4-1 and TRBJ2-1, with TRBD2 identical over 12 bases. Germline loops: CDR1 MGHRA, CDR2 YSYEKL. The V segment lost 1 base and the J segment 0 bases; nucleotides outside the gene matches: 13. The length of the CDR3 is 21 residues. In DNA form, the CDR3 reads TGCGCCAGCAGCCAAGGGGGTTCGCCTAGCGGGAGGGCCAGCTCCTACAATGAGCAGTTCTTC. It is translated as CASSQGGSPSGRASSYNEQFF.

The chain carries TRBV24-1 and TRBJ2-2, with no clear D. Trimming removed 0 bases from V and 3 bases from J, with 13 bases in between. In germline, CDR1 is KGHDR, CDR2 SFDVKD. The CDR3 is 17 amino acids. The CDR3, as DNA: TGTGCCACCAGTGATTTGCCCGGGCCTAGGGACACCGGGGAGCTGTTTTTT. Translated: CATSDLPGPRDTGELFF.

The CDR3 DNA reads as TGTGCCAGCAATGGCGGATCTAACTATGGCTACACCTTC. It specifies CASNGGSNYGYTF. The chain links TRBV28 to TRBJ1-2; no firm D call. Germline-derived CDR1 and CDR2 are MDHEN and SYDVKM. Trimming left V 7 bases short and J 0 bases short, with 9 bases between. This CDR3 is built from 13 residues.

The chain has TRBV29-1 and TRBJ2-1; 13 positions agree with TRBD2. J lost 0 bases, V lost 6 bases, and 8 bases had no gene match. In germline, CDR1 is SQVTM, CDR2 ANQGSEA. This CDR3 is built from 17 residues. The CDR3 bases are TGCAGCGTCGGGGGACTAGCGGGGTTTAACTCCTACAATGAGCAGTTCTTC. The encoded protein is CSVGGLAGFNSYNEQFF.

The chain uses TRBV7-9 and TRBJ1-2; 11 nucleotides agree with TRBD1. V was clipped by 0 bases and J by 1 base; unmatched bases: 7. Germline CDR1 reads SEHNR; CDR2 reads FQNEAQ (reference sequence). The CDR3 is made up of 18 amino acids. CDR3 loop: CASSLAGTGGDINYGYTF. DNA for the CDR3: TGTGCCAGCAGCTTAGCGGGGACAGGGGGAGATATTAACTATGGCTACACCTTC.

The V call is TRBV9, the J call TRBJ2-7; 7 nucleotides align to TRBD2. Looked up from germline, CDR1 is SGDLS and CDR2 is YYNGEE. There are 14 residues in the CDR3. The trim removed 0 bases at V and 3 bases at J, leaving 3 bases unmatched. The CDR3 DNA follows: TGTGCCAGCAGCGTAGATGCGGGAGACTACGAGCAGTACTTC. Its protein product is CASSVDAGDYEQYF.

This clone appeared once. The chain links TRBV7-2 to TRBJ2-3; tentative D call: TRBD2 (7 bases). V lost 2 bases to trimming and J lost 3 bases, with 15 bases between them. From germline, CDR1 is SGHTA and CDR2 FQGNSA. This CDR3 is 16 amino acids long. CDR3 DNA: TGTGCCAGCAGCTTATGGGGGGGGGCAGGAACAGATACGCAGTATTTT. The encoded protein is CASSLWGGAGTDTQYF.

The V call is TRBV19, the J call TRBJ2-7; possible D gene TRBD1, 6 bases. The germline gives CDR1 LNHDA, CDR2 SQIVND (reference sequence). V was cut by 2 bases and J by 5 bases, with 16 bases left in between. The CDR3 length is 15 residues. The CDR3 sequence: CASSIKQGLKDEQYF. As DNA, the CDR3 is TGTGCCAGTAGTATAAAGCAGGGGCTTAAGGACGAGCAGTACTTC. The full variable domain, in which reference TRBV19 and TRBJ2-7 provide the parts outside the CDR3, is DGGITQSPKYLFRKEGQNVTLSCEQNLNHDAMYWYRQDPGQGLRLIYYSQIVNDFQKGDIAEGYSVSREKKESFPLTVTSAQKNPTAFYLCASSIKQGLKDEQYFGPGTRLTVT.

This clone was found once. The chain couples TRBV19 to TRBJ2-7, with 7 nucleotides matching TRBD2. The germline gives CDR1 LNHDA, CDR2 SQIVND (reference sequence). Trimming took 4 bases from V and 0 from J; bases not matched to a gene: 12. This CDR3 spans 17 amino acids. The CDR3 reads CASSTPPGGMSSYEQYF. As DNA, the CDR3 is TGTGCCAGTAGTACGCCCCCCGGGGGGATGAGCTCCTACGAGCAGTACTTC.

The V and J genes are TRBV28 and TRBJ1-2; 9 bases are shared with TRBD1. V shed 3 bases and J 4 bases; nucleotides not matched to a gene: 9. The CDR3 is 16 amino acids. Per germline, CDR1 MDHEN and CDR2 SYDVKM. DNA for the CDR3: TGTGCCAGCAGTTTCCCCACAGGGGGCTTGGGCTATGGCTACACCTTC. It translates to CASSFPTGGLGYGYTF.

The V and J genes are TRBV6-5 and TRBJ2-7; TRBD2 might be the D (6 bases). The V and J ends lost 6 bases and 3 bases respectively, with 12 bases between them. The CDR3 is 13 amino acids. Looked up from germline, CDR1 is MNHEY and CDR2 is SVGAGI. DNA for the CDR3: TGTGCCAGCAGGCGTCTGGGGGGCTACGAGCAGTACTTC. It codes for CASRRLGGYEQYF.

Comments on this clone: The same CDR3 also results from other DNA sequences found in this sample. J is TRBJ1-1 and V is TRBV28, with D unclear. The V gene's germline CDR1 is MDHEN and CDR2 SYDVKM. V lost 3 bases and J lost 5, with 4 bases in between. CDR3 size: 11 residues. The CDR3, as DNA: TGTGCCAGCAGTTTGCGAACTGAAGCTTTCTTT. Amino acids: CASSLRTEAFF.

DNA for the CDR3: TGTGCCAGCAGCCCCACCCGGGTCACTGAAGCTTTCTTT. Amino acid sequence: CASSPTRVTEAFF. J is TRBJ1-1 and V is TRBV12-3 or TRBV12-4; unclear D gene. The ends were cut back, 6 bases at V and 4 bases at J, with 12 bases in the middle. The length of the CDR3 is 13 residues.

The CDR3 loop reads CASSKRGASDEQYF. The CDR3 DNA reads as TGTGCCAGCAGCAAACGGGGGGCCAGCGACGAGCAGTACTTC. The chain links TRBV7-2 to TRBJ2-7, with D perhaps TRBD2 (7 bases). CDR3 length: 14 residues. Germline assignment: CDR1 SGHTA and CDR2 FQGNSA. Trimming took 5 bases from V and 5 from J, leaving 16 bases between them. The whole variable domain, remainder taken from reference TRBV7-2 and TRBJ2-7, is GAGVSQSPSNKVTEKGKDVELRCDPISGHTALYWYRQSLGQGLEFLIYFQGNSAPDKSGLPSDRFSAERTGGSVSTLTIQRTQQEDSAVYLCASSKRGASDEQYFGPGTRLTVT.

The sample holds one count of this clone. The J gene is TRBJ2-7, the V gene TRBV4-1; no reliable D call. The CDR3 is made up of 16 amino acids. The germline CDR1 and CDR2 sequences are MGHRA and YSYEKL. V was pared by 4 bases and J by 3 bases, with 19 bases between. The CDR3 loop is CASSLRPARGNYEQYF. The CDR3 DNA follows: TGCGCCAGCAGCCTACGACCGGCACGAGGAAACTACGAGCAGTACTTC.

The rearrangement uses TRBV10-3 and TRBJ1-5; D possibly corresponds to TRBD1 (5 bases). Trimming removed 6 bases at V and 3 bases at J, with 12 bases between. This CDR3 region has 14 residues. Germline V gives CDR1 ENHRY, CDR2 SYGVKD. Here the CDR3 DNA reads TGTGCCATCAGGGACACTGGGAACAATCAGCCCCAGCATTTT. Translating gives CAIRDTGNNQPQHF.

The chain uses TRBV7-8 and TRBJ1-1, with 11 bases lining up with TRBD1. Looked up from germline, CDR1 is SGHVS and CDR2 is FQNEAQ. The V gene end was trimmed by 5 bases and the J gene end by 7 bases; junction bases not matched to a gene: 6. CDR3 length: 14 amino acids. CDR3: CASSPGQGVDEAFF. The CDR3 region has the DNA TGTGCCAGCAGCCCGGGACAGGGGGTGGATGAAGCTTTCTTT.

In nucleotides, the CDR3 is TGTGCCTGGAGTGAGGGACCGCAGGATTATGGCTACACCTTC. Translating gives CAWSEGPQDYGYTF. The gene calls are TRBV30 and TRBJ1-2, with a tentative D call TRBD1 (5 bases). V gave up 1 base and J gave up 5 bases, with 14 bases separating them. CDR1 is GTSNPN, CDR2 SVGIG, per germline (reference sequence). This CDR3 has 14 residues.

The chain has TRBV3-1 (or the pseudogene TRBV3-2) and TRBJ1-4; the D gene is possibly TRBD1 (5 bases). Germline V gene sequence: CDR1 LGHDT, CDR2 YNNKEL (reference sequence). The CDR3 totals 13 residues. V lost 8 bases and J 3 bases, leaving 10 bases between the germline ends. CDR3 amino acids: CASEGRANEKLFF. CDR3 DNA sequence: TGTGCCAGCGAGGGGCGCGCTAATGAAAAACTGTTTTTT.

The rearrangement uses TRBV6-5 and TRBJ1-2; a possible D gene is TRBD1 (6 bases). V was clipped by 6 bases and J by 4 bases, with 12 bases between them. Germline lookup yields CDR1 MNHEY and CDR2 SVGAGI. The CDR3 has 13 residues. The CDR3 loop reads CASSQDSLYGYTF. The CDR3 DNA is TGTGCCAGCAGCCAGGACAGCCTCTATGGCTACACCTTC.

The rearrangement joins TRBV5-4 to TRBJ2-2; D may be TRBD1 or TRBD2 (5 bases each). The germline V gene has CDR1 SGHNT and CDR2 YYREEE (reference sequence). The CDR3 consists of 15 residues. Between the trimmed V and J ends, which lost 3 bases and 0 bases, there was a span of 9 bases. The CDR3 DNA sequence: TGTGCCAGCAGCTCGACGGGACCGAACACCGGGGAGCTGTTTTTT. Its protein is CASSSTGPNTGELFF.

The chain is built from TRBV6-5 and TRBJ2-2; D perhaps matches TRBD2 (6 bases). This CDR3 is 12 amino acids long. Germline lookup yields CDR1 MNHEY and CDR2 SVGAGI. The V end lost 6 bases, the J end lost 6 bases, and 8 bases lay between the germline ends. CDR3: CASSRDSGELFF. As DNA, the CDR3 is TGTGCCAGCAGCCGGGACTCCGGGGAGCTGTTTTTT.

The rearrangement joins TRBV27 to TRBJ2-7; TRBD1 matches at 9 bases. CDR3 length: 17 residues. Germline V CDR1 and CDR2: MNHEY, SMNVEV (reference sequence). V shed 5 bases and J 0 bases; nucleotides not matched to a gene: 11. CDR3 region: CASSHTYGQGISYEQYF. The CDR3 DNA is TGTGCCAGCAGTCACACCTATGGACAGGGGATCTCCTACGAGCAGTACTTC.